The 15 T cell receptor beta chains given below trace back to one sample, sequenced in a study of T cells in tumors after PD-1 blockade. Profiling relied on immunoSEQ multiplex PCR, and the TCRdb table lists in-frame clones only, not all of them. This table has 11,000 to 15,000 clones, about 67% appearing once. Source: tumor tissue, taken after anti-PD-1 treatment. These receptor sequences come from a human donor with cutaneous squamous cell carcinoma.

The V call is TRBV3-1 (or the pseudogene TRBV3-2), the J call TRBJ2-1, with 15 bases identical to TRBD2. The V gene end was trimmed by 4 bases and the J gene end by 9 bases; junction bases not matched to a gene: 7. This CDR3 region has 16 residues. CDR1 is LGHDT and CDR2 is YNNKEL in the germline V gene (reference sequence). The CDR3 DNA is TGTGCCAGCAGCCGGACTAGCGGGAGGGCCATCCCTGAGCAGTTCTTC. Encoded protein: CASSRTSGRAIPEQFF.

The chain uses TRBV7-9 and TRBJ2-5; TRBD2 might be the D (7 bases). With 5 bases removed from V and 3 bases from J, the gap between germline ends came to 19 bases. The CDR3 contains 16 residues. Germline CDR1 and CDR2: SEHNR and FQNEAQ (reference sequence). CDR3 DNA: TGTGCCAGCAGCCCACTAACAGGGAGGGAAAAAGAGACCCAGTACTTC. Residues: CASSPLTGREKETQYF.

The chain employs TRBV3-1 (or the pseudogene TRBV3-2) and TRBJ2-6, with 12 bases matching TRBD2. V was clipped by 6 bases and J by 2 bases; unmatched bases: 2. There are 16 residues in the CDR3. Germline V CDR1 and CDR2: LGHDT, YNNKEL (reference sequence). The CDR3 region has the DNA TGTGCCAGCAGGCCTAGCGGGGGGGCTGGGGCCAACGTCCTGACTTTC. Residues: CASRPSGGAGANVLTF.

In nucleotides, the CDR3 is TGTGCCAGTAGTAGGATGGACAGGGGGCGCGGATTTTCTGGCTACACCTTC. Protein product: CASSRMDRGRGFSGYTF. The rearrangement joins TRBV19 to TRBJ1-2; 11 bases are shared with TRBD1. Germline V gene data show CDR1 as LNHDA and CDR2 as SQIVND (reference sequence). There are 17 residues in the CDR3. The J segment lost 7 bases and the V segment lost 4 bases, leaving 14 bases of the junction unmatched. The complete variable domain, with remaining parts taken from reference TRBV19 and TRBJ1-2, reads DGGITQSPKYLFRKEGQNVTLSCEQNLNHDAMYWYRQDPGQGLRLIYYSQIVNDFQKGDIAEGYSVSREKKESFPLTVTSAQKNPTAFYLCASSRMDRGRGFSGYTFGSGTRLTVV.

In its sample, this clone ranks as large. Here the CDR3 DNA reads TGTGCCATCAGTGATCGGGAGAACCAAGAGACCCAGTACTTC. Residues: CAISDRENQETQYF. This chain connects TRBV10-3 to TRBJ2-5, with D possibly being TRBD2 (6 bases). CDR1 and CDR2 (germline): ENHRY, SYGVKD. V shed 3 bases and J shed 0 bases, with 8 bases lying between them. The CDR3 extends over 14 amino acids.

The sample holds one count of this clone. The chain couples TRBV30 to TRBJ1-3; D call uncertain. V was shortened by 2 bases and J by 8 bases, with 10 bases between the two germline ends. The CDR3 is 12 amino acids. CDR1 is GTSNPN, CDR2 SVGIG, per germline (reference sequence). CDR3 DNA sequence: TGTGCCTGGAGTAGGTCAGGAGACACCATATATTTT. Amino acids: CAWSRSGDTIYF.

The chain has TRBV29-1 and TRBJ2-5; 8 bases map to TRBD2. The V gene's germline CDR1 is SQVTM and CDR2 ANQGSEA. V shed 1 base and J 5 bases; nucleotides not matched to a gene: 6. The CDR3 spans 14 residues. The CDR3 spells CSVEVDGRGETQYF. DNA for the CDR3: TGCAGCGTTGAAGTGGACGGGAGGGGGGAGACCCAGTACTTC.

V gene TRBV6-2 or TRBV6-3 combines with J gene TRBJ1-5; a possible D gene is TRBD1 (5 bases). Trimming stripped 3 bases from V and 2 bases from J, with 11 bases between. Per the germline V gene, CDR1 is MNHEY and CDR2 is SVGEGT. This CDR3 spans 15 amino acids. This CDR3 reads CASSYGRVGNQPQHF. The CDR3 nucleotides read TGTGCCAGCAGTTATGGCAGGGTTGGCAATCAGCCCCAGCATTTT.

V usage is TRBV4-2 and J usage is TRBJ2-7; D is perhaps TRBD2 (6 bases). Germline V gives CDR1 LGHNA, CDR2 YNFKEQ. The CDR3 covers 15 residues. Trimming removed 1 base at V and 4 bases at J, with 14 bases between. The CDR3 nucleotides read TGTGCCAGCAGCCAAGCGAGGGAGGCTCTTTACGAGCAGTACTTC. Protein: CASSQAREALYEQYF.

The table lists this clone with a count of one. J is TRBJ1-1 and V is TRBV19, with a tentative D call TRBD1 (6 bases). The germline CDR1 and CDR2 sequences are LNHDA and SQIVND (reference sequence). The CDR3 is made up of 13 amino acids. Trimming removed 7 bases from V and 10 bases from J, with 19 bases in between. The chain's CDR3 is CASKTGAAGRAFF. As DNA, the CDR3 is TGTGCCAGTAAAACGGGGGCCGCGGGACGAGCTTTCTTT.

This chain uses TRBV5-4 with TRBJ1-1, with 11 bases fitting TRBD1. Germline-derived CDR1 and CDR2 are SGHNT and YYREEE (reference sequence). V lost 4 bases and J lost 3; bases outside the gene matches: 2. This CDR3 has 14 amino acids. CDR3 nucleotides: TGTGCCAGCAGCCGGGGACAGGGGGACACTGAAGCTTTCTTT. It codes for CASSRGQGDTEAFF.

J is TRBJ2-7 and V is TRBV6-4; either TRBD1 or TRBD2 may fit D (5 bases each). Trimming cost V 9 bases and J 3 bases, with 24 bases left between them. The CDR3 length is 16 residues. The germline CDR1 and CDR2 sequences are MRHNA and SNTAGT. For the CDR3, the DNA is TGTGCCAGACATTCCATCCGGGGCCCGAGGGGCTACGAGCAGTACTTC. Its protein is CARHSIRGPRGYEQYF.

This chain connects TRBV6-5 to TRBJ2-3, with D unclear. The germline V gene encodes CDR1 MNHEY and CDR2 SVGAGI. Trimming left V 6 bases short and J 4 bases short, with 11 bases between. The CDR3 sequence is 13 residues long. The CDR3 coding sequence is TGTGCCAGCAGGCCCGGCTCCCCAGATACGCAGTATTTT. Translating gives CASRPGSPDTQYF.

V and J are TRBV5-6 and TRBJ2-3; weak D call: TRBD2 (6 bases). Germline V gives CDR1 SGHDT, CDR2 YYEEEE. The CDR3 runs 17 residues. Trimming pared 2 bases from V and 0 bases from J, leaving 16 bases between. CDR3 sequence reads: CASSFVGGLLSTDTQYF. The DNA for the CDR3 is TGTGCCAGCAGCTTTGTGGGAGGACTACTTAGCACAGATACGCAGTATTTT.

The chain carries TRBV7-2 and TRBJ2-2; TRBD1 might be the D (5 bases). Trimming took off 7 bases at V and 0 bases at J, with 12 bases between the two ends. Germline V gene sequence: CDR1 SGHTA, CDR2 FQGNSA. CDR3 length: 15 amino acids. The CDR3 DNA follows: TGTGCCAGCACCTGGGGCAGGACGAACACCGGGGAGCTGTTTTTT. This encodes CASTWGRTNTGELFF.